This T cell receptor beta chain came from a study of cytomegalovirus exposure and HLA in healthy donors. Study conclusions and caveats: There were some public TCRs occurring in many donors, but most TCR sequences were rare. In vitro checks showed that a few CMV-associated chains really do target CMV antigens. In a later analysis, HLA-C alleles had the fewest associated TCRs, DRB1 alleles the most.

Only a few counts were recorded for this clone. Its antigen is not known. The PCR used 60 Vbeta and 13 Jbeta primers. The assay was immunoSEQ multiplex PCR, and TCRdb's table has in-frame clones only and misses some. In the table there are roughly 100,000 clones, 80% to 90% of which are singletons. Germline V gene lookup returns CDR1 LGHNA and CDR2 YNFKEQ. This CDR3 contains 14 residues. The germline V and J ends were trimmed by 0 bases and 1 base, with 6 bases remaining between them. This chain uses TRBV4-2 with TRBJ1-1; D is uncertain. The material sequenced was PBMCs. This receptor was obtained from a man over 45 in good health and CMV-seronegative. In nucleotides, the CDR3 is TGTGCCAGCAGCCAAGATCGAGGGAACACTGAAGCTTTCTTT. Translated: CASSQDRGNTEAFF.